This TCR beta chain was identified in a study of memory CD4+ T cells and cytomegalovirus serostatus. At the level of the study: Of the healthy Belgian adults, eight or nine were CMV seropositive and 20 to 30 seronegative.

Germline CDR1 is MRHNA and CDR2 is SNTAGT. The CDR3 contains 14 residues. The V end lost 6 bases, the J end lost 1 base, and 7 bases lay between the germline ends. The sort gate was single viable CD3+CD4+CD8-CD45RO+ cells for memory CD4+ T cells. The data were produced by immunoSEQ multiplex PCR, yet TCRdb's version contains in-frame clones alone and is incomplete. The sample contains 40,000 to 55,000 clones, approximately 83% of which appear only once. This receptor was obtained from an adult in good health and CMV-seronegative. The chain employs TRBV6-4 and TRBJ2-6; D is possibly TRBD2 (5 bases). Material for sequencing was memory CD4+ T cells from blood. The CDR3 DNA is TGTGCCAGCAGACCGGGGTCTGGGGCCAACGTCCTGACTTTC. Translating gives CASRPGSGANVLTF.